This T cell receptor (beta chain) stems from a study of shared clonotypes between healthy human individuals. Findings and caveats of the study: The represented genetic and exposure-history diversity was limited by the small number of donors.

With V trimmed by 3 bases and J by 0 bases, 11 bases remained unmatched. The germline V gene has CDR1 SGHTA and CDR2 FQGTGA. This CDR3 has 18 residues. A remark on this clone: Its antigen is unidentified.

Repertoires were generated with immunoSEQ multiplex PCR, while TCRdb's copy carries only in-frame clones and drops some. This repertoire shows about 480,000 clones, 79% found once; its top ten account for around 13%. The chain is built from TRBV7-3 and TRBJ2-1, with 7 bases that match TRBD2. This receptor was identified in a woman aged 40 to 50 in good health. Some clones in this sample may be carry-over from other donors' samples. The specimen was PBMCs. The DNA of the CDR3 is TGTGCCAGCAGCTTTGAGGGAGCGGGATACGGCTCCTACAATGAGCAGTTCTTC. It specifies CASSFEGAGYGSYNEQFF.